This T cell receptor (beta chain) comes out of a study of shared clonotypes between healthy human individuals. Turning to the study itself: Samples came from two female and a few male donors aged 18 to 49. General study findings and limits: The sole specimen, blood, was sampled, and tissue repertoires likely differ.

Turning to this clone: Its target is not known.

Trimming took 6 bases from V and 4 from J, leaving 9 bases between them. The CDR3 has 12 residues. CDR1 is SNHLY and CDR2 is FYNNEI in the germline V gene. DNA from unsorted PBMC was sequenced on ten immunoSEQ deep assay plates. Produced via immunoSEQ multiplex PCR; TCRdb's table is partial and in-frame only. The sample carries 450,000 to 500,000 clones, over 70% recorded once. Unsorted material relied on tens of millions of PBMCs as the source of genomic DNA. The chain is built from TRBV2 and TRBJ1-1; D is uncertain. The sequence derives from a woman aged 40 to 50 in good health. Some clones in this sample may be carry-over from other donors' samples. Sequencing was performed on PBMCs. The CDR3 sequence is CASSLIRTEAFF. The CDR3 region has the DNA TGTGCCAGCAGCTTGATACGCACTGAAGCTTTCTTT.